This TCR beta chain was identified in a study of blood T cell repertoires in COVID-19. Overall study context: T cells, B-cell-depleted T cells, or PBMCs supplied cDNA or gDNA.

The V gene lost 6 bases and the J gene lost 4 bases, with 28 bases spanning the gap. Germline V gene sequence: CDR1 SGHVS, CDR2 FNYEAQ. The CDR3 is made up of 18 amino acids. Methods used by the authors: Amplification of reference gene primers provided the estimated nucleated cell counts. Some clones are missing from TCRdb's copy, which holds only in-frame ones; the method was immunoSEQ multiplex PCR. That table furnishes V, J and clone size, whereas the DNA furnished D and trimming. The table shows tens of thousands of clones, with roughly 80% occurring only once. This sequence joins TRBV7-6 and TRBJ2-7; the D gene is possibly TRBD2 (5 bases). Sequencing was carried out using peripheral blood. The receptor's source is a human donor in a cohort sampled during active COVID-19. CDR3 loop: CASSSKGGLSASGYEQYF. Written as DNA, the CDR3 is TGTGCCAGCAGTTCCAAAGGAGGACTTTCCGCTTCGGGGTACGAGCAGTACTTC.